What follows is one T cell receptor beta chain and its context. No cognate antigen has been identified for it. No much larger clone exists at a distance of one base, and base qualities are not known. One collaborating source in Seattle enrolled patients while the patients were actively infected and followed the patients over time throughout the course of disease. The collaborating institutions used their own protocols to collect whole blood in K2EDTA tubes. For TCRbeta analysis, collaborators shipped samples as frozen whole blood, isolated PBMCs, or DNA extracted from either of those sample types. Looking up the germline V gene yields CDR1 KGHSH and CDR2 LQKENI. From cysteine to phenylalanine, the CDR3 is 16 amino acids long. Just CDR3 DNA is preserved here, 48 bases in frame from base 1. The germline V end is reduced by 3 bases and the J end by 5 bases; junction bases left unmatched: 11. TCRbeta CDR3 regions were amplified from genomic DNA by means of the immunoSEQ Assay, a bias-controlled multiplex PCR. The paper's data handling went like this. The number of nucleated cells in each sample was estimated from the amplification of reference gene primers within the assay. Sequence reads were collapsed and filtered to measure the absolute abundance of every unique TCRbeta CDR3 rearrangement. Productive Simpson clonality was computed per sample as the square root of Simpson's diversity index over productive rearrangements. The table comes from immuneACCESS by way of TCRdb, which keeps in-frame sequences with V and J called. Part of the clones is missing from these tables; in studies checked, under half for an unresolved V gene and the rest for unknown reasons. The V and J calls and clone size come from that table; D and trimming were worked out from the DNA. Recorded for this sample are around 260,000 clones; approximately 86% of them occurred a single time. Roughly 4.9% of the sample lies in the top ten.

The data belong to a study of blood T cell repertoires in COVID-19 (dated by TCRdb to 2020 to 2021). About the investigation overall: Samples covering the acute and convalescent phases of COVID-19 were provided by collaborators in the United States, Italy and Spain. The prospective study material was composed of cDNA or gDNA derived from T cells, B-cell-depleted T cells, or PBMCs. Deeply sampled blood TCRbeta repertoires from subjects exposed to, actively infected with, or recovered from COVID-19 were included in the dataset. The samples were drawn from two sources: the first 160 participants of the ongoing ImmuneRACE study, and 1,000 to 1,500 subjects contributed by 6 global collaborators. HLA class I and class II types, where available, came from metadata supplied by the sample provider rather than from assay-based typing. The repertoires were released in a freely available public database meant as a resource for research on the immune response to SARS-CoV-2. The sample metadata nearly always contained a de-identified subject ID, COVID-19 status, age in years and sex.

Overall results and qualifications from the work: The quantity of clinical and demographic metadata differed by source and by participant and was supplied without curation.

This sequence uses TRBV18 and TRBJ1-2, and TRBD1 aligns with 8 junction nucleotides. Source material: peripheral blood. The clonotype comes from a woman aged 60-75 years with COVID-19, enrolled during active disease. The DNA sequence is given as TGTGCCAGCTCACCCACTCGGACAGGGATTAGGTATGGCTACACCTTC. Translated, it gives CASSPTRTGIRYGYTF. Beyond the CDR3, the reference TRBV18 and TRBJ1-2 genes provide the residues; the full variable domain reads: NAGVMQNPRHLVRRRGQEARLRCSPMKGHSHVYWYRQLPEEGLKFMVYLQKENIIDESGMPKERFSAEFPKEGPSILRIQQVVRGDSAAYFCASSPTRTGIRYGYTFGSGTRLTVV.